The 10 T cell receptor beta chains below come from one sample, sequenced in a study of immune evolution from preneoplasia to lung adenocarcinoma. Using immunoSEQ multiplex PCR, the repertoire was profiled, and TCRdb retains in-frame clones only, with some absent. The data contain some 10,000 clones, roughly 80% of them singletons. The sequenced sample consisted of FFPE minimally invasive lung adenocarcinoma tissue. Receptor source: a person between 65 and 79 years old with lung adenocarcinoma.

The table lists this clone with a few counts. J is TRBJ2-2 and V is TRBV11-2; perhaps D is TRBD1 or TRBD2 (6 bases each). The CDR3 totals 17 residues. Germline V lookup: CDR1 SGHAT, CDR2 FQNNGV. Between the trimmed V and J ends, which lost 4 bases and 6 bases, there was a span of 21 bases. This CDR3 is CASSSRGGRYVAGELFF. For the CDR3, the DNA is TGTGCCAGCAGCTCCCGAGGGGGGAGGTACGTGGCCGGGGAGCTGTTTTTT.

This clone appeared once. The rearrangement uses TRBV25-1 and TRBJ1-4; tentatively, D is TRBD1 (5 bases). The CDR3 has 15 residues. CDR1 MGHDK and CDR2 SYGVNS come from the germline V gene. V was pared by 3 bases and J by 7 bases, with 15 bases between. This chain's CDR3 is CASSDSGPASEKLFF. DNA for the CDR3: TGTGCCAGCAGTGACTCAGGGCCCGCAAGTGAAAAACTGTTTTTT.

The rearrangement uses TRBV4-1 and TRBJ2-2; 10 nucleotides agree with TRBD2. This CDR3 is 15 amino acids long. J was trimmed by 6 bases and V by 3 bases; bases with no gene match: 4. CDR1 is MGHRA and CDR2 is YSYEKL in the germline V gene. CDR3 DNA: TGCGCCAGCAGCCAGGCTAGCGGGAGATCCGGGGAGCTGTTTTTT. This encodes CASSQASGRSGELFF.

CDR3 nucleotides: TGTGCCAGCAAGGGGGCTAACGGCTACACCTTC. As protein: CASKGANGYTF. The chain combines TRBV11-3 with TRBJ1-2; 7 bases align to TRBD1. Germline CDR1 reads SGHNT; CDR2 reads YENEEA. V lost 7 bases, J lost 8 bases, and 4 bases stayed unmatched. The CDR3 is 11 residues long.

The CDR3 is CASGESSYNEQFF. The CDR3 nucleotides read TGTGCCAGCGGAGAGAGCTCCTACAATGAGCAGTTCTTC. The chain carries TRBV2 and TRBJ2-1; no reliable D call. CDR3 size: 13 residues. V shed 8 bases and J shed 0 bases, with 8 bases lying between them. Germline CDR1 reads SNHLY; CDR2 reads FYNNEI.

The DNA for the CDR3 is TGTGCCAGCAGCTTTTCGACTGAAGCTTTCTTT. It codes for CASSFSTEAFF. This chain connects TRBV11-2 to TRBJ1-1, with D unresolved. The V gene lost 3 bases and the J gene lost 5 bases, with 4 bases spanning the gap. This CDR3 is 11 amino acids long. Germline assignment: CDR1 SGHAT and CDR2 FQNNGV.

The genes are TRBV19 and TRBJ2-3; D could derive from TRBD1 or TRBD2 (5 bases each). V lost 3 bases, J lost 3 bases, and 16 bases lay in between. Germline-derived CDR1 and CDR2 are LNHDA and SQIVND (reference sequence). The CDR3 runs to 16 residues. The CDR3: CASSILGRSTTDTQYF. The CDR3 DNA sequence: TGTGCCAGTAGTATCTTGGGACGCTCCACGACAGATACGCAGTATTTT.

The CDR3 loop is CASSRDRSSNYGYTF. DNA for the CDR3: TGTGCCAGCAGCCGGGACAGGTCTTCTAACTATGGCTACACCTTC. V and J are TRBV7-8 and TRBJ1-2, with 8 bases that match TRBD1. V was clipped by 5 bases and J by 0 bases; unmatched bases: 5. Germline V CDR1 and CDR2: SGHVS, FQNEAQ. This CDR3 contains 15 residues.

The chain employs TRBV28 and TRBJ1-5, with D maybe TRBD1 (6 bases). This CDR3 has 16 residues. Trimming shortened V by 5 bases and J by 0 bases, and 14 bases separated the two germline ends. Germline CDR1 MDHEN, CDR2 SYDVKM. The CDR3 here is CASSPPGTYSNQPQHF. The CDR3 DNA sequence: TGTGCCAGCAGTCCCCCCGGGACATATAGCAATCAGCCCCAGCATTTT.

This chain uses TRBV14 with TRBJ1-1; D ambiguous. V lost 0 bases and J lost 6, with 20 bases in between. The V gene's germline CDR1 is SGHDN and CDR2 FVKESK. The CDR3 has 17 amino acids. DNA for the CDR3: TGTGCCAGCAGCCAAGATCTGGGCGTGAAGTCAGAGGCTGAAGCTTTCTTT. Its protein product is CASSQDLGVKSEAEAFF.